The clone carrying this T cell receptor (beta chain) was observed a single time. This sample stems from a study of blood T cell repertoires in COVID-19. Germline values: CDR1 MNHEY, CDR2 SVGAGI. V lost 7 bases and J lost 4; bases outside the gene matches: 10. The CDR3 extends over 14 amino acids. Clones were read by immunoSEQ multiplex PCR, and TCRdb kept only the in-frame ones, dropping some. Of about 190,000 clones listed, roughly 87% are singletons. The clonotype originates from a man in his 60s with active or convalescent COVID-19. The chain uses TRBV6-5 and TRBJ2-7; 7 nucleotides line up with TRBD1. The specimen was peripheral blood. The CDR3 loop is CASTEGGSLYEQYF. CDR3 nucleotides: TGTGCCAGCACCGAAGGGGGCTCACTATACGAGCAGTACTTC.